This TCR beta chain originates from a study of T cell changes during pregnancy in multiple sclerosis. Germline assignment: CDR1 SNHLY and CDR2 FYNNEI. V was shortened by 7 bases and J by 6 bases, with 16 bases between the two germline ends. The CDR3 contains 13 residues. Using immunoSEQ multiplex PCR, the repertoire was profiled, and TCRdb retains in-frame clones only, with some absent. The repertoire holds roughly 30,000 clones, with over 85% as singletons. The sequences come from CD8+ T cells from peripheral blood mononuclear cells, collected in the first trimester of pregnancy. The receptor's source is a female donor with multiple sclerosis, enrolled in a pregnancy study. This chain uses TRBV2 with TRBJ2-7; possibly TRBD2 for D (6 bases). The chain's CDR3 is CASTLGEVTEQYF. The DNA for the CDR3 is TGTGCCAGCACCCTCGGGGAGGTGACCGAGCAGTACTTC.